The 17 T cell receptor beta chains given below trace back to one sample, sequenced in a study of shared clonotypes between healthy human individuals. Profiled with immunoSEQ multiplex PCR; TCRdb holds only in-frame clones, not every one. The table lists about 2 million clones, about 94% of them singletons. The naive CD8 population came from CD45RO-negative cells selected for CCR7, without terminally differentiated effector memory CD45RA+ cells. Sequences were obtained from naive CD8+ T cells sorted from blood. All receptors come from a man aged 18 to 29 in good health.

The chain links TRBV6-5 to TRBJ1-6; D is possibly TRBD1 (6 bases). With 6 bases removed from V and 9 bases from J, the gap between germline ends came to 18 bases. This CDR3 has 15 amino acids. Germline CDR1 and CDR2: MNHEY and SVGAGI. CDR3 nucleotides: TGTGCCAGCAGCCCCCTCACAGGGCGGATTTCACCCCTCCACTTT. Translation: CASSPLTGRISPLHF.

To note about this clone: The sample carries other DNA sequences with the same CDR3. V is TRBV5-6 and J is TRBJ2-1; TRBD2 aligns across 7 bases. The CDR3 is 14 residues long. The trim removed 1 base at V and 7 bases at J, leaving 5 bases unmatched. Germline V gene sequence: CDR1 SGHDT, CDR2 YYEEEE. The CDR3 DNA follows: TGTGCCAGCAGCTTGTCACTAGCGCGGAATGAGCAGTTCTTC. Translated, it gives CASSLSLARNEQFF.

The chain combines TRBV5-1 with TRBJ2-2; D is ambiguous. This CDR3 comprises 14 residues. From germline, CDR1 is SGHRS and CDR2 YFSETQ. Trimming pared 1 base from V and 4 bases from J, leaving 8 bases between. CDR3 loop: CASSLLTATGELFF. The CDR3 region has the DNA TGCGCCAGCAGCTTGTTAACAGCCACCGGGGAGCTGTTTTTT. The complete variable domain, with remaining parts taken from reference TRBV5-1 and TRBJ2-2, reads KAGVTQTPRYLIKTRGQQVTLSCSPISGHRSVSWYQQTPGQGLQFLFEYFSETQRNKGNFPGRFSGRQFSNSRSEMNVSTLELGDSALYLCASSLLTATGELFFGEGSRLTVL.

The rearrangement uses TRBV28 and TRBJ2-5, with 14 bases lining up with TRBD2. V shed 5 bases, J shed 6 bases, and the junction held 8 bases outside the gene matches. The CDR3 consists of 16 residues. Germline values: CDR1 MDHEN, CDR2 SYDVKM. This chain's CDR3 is CASSPGGLAGGQTQYF. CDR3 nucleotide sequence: TGTGCCAGCAGTCCGGGAGGACTAGCGGGGGGACAGACCCAGTACTTC.

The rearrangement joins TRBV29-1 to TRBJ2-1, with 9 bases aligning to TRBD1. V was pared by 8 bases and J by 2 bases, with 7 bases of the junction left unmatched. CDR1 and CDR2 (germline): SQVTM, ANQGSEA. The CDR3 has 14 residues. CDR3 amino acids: CSTAGDRAYNEQFF. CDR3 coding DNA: TGCAGCACGGCCGGGGACAGGGCCTACAATGAGCAGTTCTTC.

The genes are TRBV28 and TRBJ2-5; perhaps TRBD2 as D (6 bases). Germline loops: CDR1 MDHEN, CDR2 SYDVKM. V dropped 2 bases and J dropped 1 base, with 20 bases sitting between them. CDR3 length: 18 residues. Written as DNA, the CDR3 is TGTGCCAGCAGTTTACCCCCCGACTTAGCGGACATCCAAGAGACCCAGTACTTC. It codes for CASSLPPDLADIQETQYF.

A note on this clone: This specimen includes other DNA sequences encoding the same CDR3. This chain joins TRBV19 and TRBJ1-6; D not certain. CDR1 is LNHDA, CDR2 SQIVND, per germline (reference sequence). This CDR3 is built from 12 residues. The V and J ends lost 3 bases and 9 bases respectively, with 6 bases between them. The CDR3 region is CASSIGGSPLHF. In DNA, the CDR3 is TGTGCCAGTAGTATTGGCGGTTCACCCCTCCACTTT.

The CDR3 protein is CASSPTSGGEDNEQFF. The CDR3 DNA sequence: TGTGCCAGCAGCCCGACTAGCGGGGGGGAGGACAATGAGCAGTTCTTC. The V and J genes are TRBV4-2 and TRBJ2-1, with TRBD2 identical over 14 bases. CDR3 length equals 16 residues. CDR1 is LGHNA and CDR2 is YNFKEQ in the germline V gene. The V segment lost 4 bases and the J segment 5 bases; nucleotides outside the gene matches: 4.

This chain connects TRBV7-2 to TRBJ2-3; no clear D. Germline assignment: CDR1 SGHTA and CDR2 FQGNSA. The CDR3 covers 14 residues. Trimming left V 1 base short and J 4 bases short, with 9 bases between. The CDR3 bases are TGTGCCAGCAGCTTAGTTGACTCACCAGATACGCAGTATTTT. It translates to CASSLVDSPDTQYF.

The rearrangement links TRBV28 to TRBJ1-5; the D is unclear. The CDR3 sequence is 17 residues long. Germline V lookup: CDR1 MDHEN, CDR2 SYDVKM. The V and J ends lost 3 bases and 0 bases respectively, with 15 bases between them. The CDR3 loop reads CASSFTVNTYSNQPQHF. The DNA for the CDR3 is TGTGCCAGCAGTTTCACAGTTAATACGTATAGCAATCAGCCCCAGCATTTT.

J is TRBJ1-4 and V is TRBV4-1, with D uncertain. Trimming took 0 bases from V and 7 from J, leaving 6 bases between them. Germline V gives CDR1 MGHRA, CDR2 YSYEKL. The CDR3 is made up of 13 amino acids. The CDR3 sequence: CASSQEGIEKLFF. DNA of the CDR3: TGCGCCAGCAGCCAAGAGGGGATTGAAAAACTGTTTTTT.

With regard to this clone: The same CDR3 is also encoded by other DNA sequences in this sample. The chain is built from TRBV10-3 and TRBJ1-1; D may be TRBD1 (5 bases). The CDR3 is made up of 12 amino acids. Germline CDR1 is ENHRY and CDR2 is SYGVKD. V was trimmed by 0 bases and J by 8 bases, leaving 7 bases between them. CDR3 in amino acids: CAISESKGEAFF. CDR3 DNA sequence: TGTGCCATCAGTGAGTCGAAGGGGGAAGCTTTCTTT.

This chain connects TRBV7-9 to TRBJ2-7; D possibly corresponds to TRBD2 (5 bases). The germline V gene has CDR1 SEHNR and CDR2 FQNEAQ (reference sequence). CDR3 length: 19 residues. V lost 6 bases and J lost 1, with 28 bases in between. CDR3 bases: TGTGCCAGCAGTTTTTCGAGGGTGACTGCCGCACGTCTATCCTACGAGCAGTACTTC. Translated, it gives CASSFSRVTAARLSYEQYF.

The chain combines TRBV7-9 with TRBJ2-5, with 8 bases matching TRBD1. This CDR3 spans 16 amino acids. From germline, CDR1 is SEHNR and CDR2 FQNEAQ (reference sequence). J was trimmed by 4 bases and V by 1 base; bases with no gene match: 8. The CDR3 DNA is TGTGCCAGCAGCTTAGTTGGACAGGGACCGCGAGAGACCCAGTACTTC. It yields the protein CASSLVGQGPRETQYF.

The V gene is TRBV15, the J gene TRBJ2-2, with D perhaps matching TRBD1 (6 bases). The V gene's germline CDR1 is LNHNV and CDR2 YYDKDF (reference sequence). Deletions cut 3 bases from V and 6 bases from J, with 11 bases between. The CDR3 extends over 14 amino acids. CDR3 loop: CATSRMTGPGELFF. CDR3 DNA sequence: TGTGCCACCAGCAGGATGACAGGACCCGGGGAGCTGTTTTTT.

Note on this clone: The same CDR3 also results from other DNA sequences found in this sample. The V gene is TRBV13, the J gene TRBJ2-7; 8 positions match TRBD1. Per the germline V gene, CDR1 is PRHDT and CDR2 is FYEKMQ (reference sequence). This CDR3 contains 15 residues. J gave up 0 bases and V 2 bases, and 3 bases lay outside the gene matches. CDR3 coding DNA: TGTGCCAGCAGCTTACTAGGACAGGGCTCCTACGAGCAGTACTTC. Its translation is CASSLLGQGSYEQYF.

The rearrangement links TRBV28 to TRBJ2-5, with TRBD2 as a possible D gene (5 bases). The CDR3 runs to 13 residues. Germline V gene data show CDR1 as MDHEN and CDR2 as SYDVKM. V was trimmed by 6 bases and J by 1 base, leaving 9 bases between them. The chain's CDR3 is CASSPGIQETQYF. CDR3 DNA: TGTGCCAGCAGCCCCGGGATCCAAGAGACCCAGTACTTC.